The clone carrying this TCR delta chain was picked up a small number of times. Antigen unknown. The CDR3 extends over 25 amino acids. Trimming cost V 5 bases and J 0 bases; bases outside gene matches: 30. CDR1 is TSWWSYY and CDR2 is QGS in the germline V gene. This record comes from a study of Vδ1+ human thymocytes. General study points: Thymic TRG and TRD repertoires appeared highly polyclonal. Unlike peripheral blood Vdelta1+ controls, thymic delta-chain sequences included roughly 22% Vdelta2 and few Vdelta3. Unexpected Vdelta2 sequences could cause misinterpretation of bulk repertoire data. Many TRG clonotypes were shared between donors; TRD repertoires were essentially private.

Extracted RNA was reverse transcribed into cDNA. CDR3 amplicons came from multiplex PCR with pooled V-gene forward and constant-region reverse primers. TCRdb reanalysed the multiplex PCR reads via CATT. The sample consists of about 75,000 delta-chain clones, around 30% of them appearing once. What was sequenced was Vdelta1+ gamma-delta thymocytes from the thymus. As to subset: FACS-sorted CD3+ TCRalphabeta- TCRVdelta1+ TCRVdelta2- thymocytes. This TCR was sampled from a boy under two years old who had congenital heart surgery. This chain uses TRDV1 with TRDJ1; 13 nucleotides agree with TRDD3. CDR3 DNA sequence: TGTGCTCTTGGGCACCAAGGTCCCCTCTTGCCCTGTACTGGGGGATACGCTCCCTACACCGATAAACTCATCTTT. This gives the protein CALGHQGPLLPCTGGYAPYTDKLIF.